This T cell receptor beta chain was identified in a study of T cells in Graves' hyperthyroidism and ophthalmopathy. Notes on this clonotype: Antigen specificity is unknown.

The investigators amplified TCR beta CDR3 regions from RNA transcripts. Using the HTBI primer set, a first-round RT-PCR was run on the TCR CDR3. TCRdb independently ran MiXCR on the multiplex PCR reads; one entry per CDR3 protein. The table has around 660,000 distinct CDR3 sequences, less than 45% seen once. Overall study results and limits: Model predictions of ophthalmopathy came a median about six months before onset. Blood also held most thyroid clonotypes expanded beyond 0.001.

On the basis of clinical symptoms, serum thyroxine and TRAb, thyroid ultrasound and orbital computed tomography, diagnoses were made. The CDR3 is 16 residues long. Per the germline V gene, CDR1 is ENHRY and CDR2 is SYGVKD. Trimming cost V 0 bases and J 0 bases, with 6 bases left between them. What was sequenced was peripheral blood or thyroid tissue (not recorded which). This clonotype was obtained from an adult man with Graves' disease, either hyperthyroidism or ophthalmopathy (not recorded which). The chain is built from TRBV10-3 and TRBJ1-6; D is undetermined. CDR3 in DNA: TGTGCCATCAGTGAGTCAGAAAGCTCCTATAATTCACCCCTCCACTTT. Translating gives CAISESESSYNSPLHF.